This T cell receptor (beta chain) is drawn from a study of blood T cell repertoires in COVID-19 (dated by TCRdb to between 2020 and 2021). Regarding the research as a whole: Samples covering the acute and convalescent phases of COVID-19 were provided by collaborators in the United States, Italy and Spain. The material from the prospective study consisted of cDNA or gDNA derived from T cells, B-cell-depleted T cells, or PBMCs. Subjects who had been exposed to COVID-19, were actively infected with it, or had recovered from it provided the deeply sampled blood TCRbeta repertoires that made up the dataset. A freely available public database, intended as a resource for researchers studying the immune response to SARS-CoV-2, is where the repertoires were released. Samples were obtained from the ongoing ImmuneRACE study (first 160 participants) and from about 1,300 subjects provided by 6 global collaborators. The sample metadata nearly always contained a de-identified subject ID, COVID-19 status, age in years and sex. HLA class I and class II types, where available, came from metadata supplied by the sample provider rather than from assay-based typing. Paper-wide results and their limitations: The quantity of clinical and demographic metadata differed by source and by participant and was supplied without curation.

TCRbeta CDR3 regions were amplified from genomic DNA using the immunoSEQ Assay, a bias-controlled multiplex PCR. The paper's data handling went like this. Nucleated cell counts per sample were estimated from amplification of reference gene primers within the assay. To quantify the absolute abundance of each unique TCRbeta CDR3 rearrangement, sequence reads were collapsed and filtered. Productive Simpson clonality was computed per sample as the square root of Simpson's diversity index over productive rearrangements. TCRdb holds this immuneACCESS table with in-frame rearrangements only. Some clones are missing; in checked studies, unresolved V genes explain under half, and the rest has no known cause. V, J and clone size derive from that table, while D and trimming were established from the DNA sequence. The sample table lists 250,000 to 350,000 clones, 87% of them with a count of one. The ten most abundant clones make up 2% to 2.5% of the sample.

With regard to this clone: The specificity of this receptor is unknown. Base qualities were left out, and no much larger clone turns up one base away.

Reading from cysteine to phenylalanine, the CDR3 counts 18 amino acids. Of the read, only the CDR3 DNA is kept; its 54 bases are in frame from base 1. Clipping removes 5 bases from V and 4 bases from J, with 10 as the unmatched junction base count. CDR1 and CDR2 are read off the germline V gene (reference sequence) as LNHDA and SQIVND. A second Seattle source provided samples from volunteer blood donors who had recovered from COVID-19. Whole blood was collected in K2EDTA tubes by collaborating institutions according to the institutions' own protocols. For TCRbeta analysis, collaborator samples were shipped as frozen whole blood, as isolated PBMCs, or as DNA extracted from either sample type.

The sample was peripheral blood. This chain joins TRBV19 to TRBJ2-1; 14 bases in the junction line up with TRBD2. The clonotype comes from a woman aged 45-65 years who had recovered from COVID-19. The DNA sequence is given as TGTGCCAGTAGTGCCCAACGACTAGCGGGGGGGCTATACAATGAGCAGTTCTTC. This sequence encodes CASSAQRLAGGLYNEQFF.